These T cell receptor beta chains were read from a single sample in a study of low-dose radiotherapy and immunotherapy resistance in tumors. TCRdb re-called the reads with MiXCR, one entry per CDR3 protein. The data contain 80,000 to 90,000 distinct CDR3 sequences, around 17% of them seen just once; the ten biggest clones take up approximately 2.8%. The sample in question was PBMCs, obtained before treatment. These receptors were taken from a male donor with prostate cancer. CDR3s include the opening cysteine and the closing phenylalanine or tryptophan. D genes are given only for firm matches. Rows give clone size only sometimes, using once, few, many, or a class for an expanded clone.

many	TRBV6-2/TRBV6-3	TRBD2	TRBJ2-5	TGTGCCAGCAGTCAAGGGAGGGGAGGGGAGACCCAGTACTTC	CASSQGRGGETQYF
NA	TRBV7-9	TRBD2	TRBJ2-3	TGTGCCAGCAGCTTAAGCCTTAGCGGGGGGGCACTAGATACGCAGTATTTT	CASSLSLSGGALDTQYF
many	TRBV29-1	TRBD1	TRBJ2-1	TGCAGCGCTTCCGGGACAGGGGCGAATGAGCAGTTCTTC	CSASGTGANEQFF
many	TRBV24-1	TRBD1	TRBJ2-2	TGTGCCACCAGTGACCCCCGGCAGGGGGAAACCGGGGAGCTGTTTTTT	CATSDPRQGETGELFF
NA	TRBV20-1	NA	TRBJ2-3	TGCAGTGCCATTGCGGGGGCGGATACGCAGTATTTT	CSAIAGADTQYF
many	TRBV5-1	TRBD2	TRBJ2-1	TGCGCCAGCGACCGGGGAGGGGAGAATGAGCAGTTCTTC	CASDRGGENEQFF
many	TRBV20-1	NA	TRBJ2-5	TGCAGTTCACCCCCGCCGGGACAACAAGAGACCCAGTACTTC	CSSPPPGQQETQYF
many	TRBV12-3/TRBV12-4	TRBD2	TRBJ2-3	TGTGCCAGCAGTTCCGAAAGAGCTAGCGGGGGGGCTGAAGATACGCAGTATTTT	CASSSERASGGAEDTQYF
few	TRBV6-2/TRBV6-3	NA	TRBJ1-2	TGTGCCAGCAGCATAAGACAGACTGCACTTTCTAACTATGGCTACACCTTC	CASSIRQTALSNYGYTF
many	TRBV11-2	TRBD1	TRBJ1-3	TGTGCCAGCAGCCCGAAAGACAGGGGCCCAGGAAACACCATATATTTT	CASSPKDRGPGNTIYF
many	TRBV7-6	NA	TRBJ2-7	TGTGCCAGCAGCTTAGGAGGAGCCGAGCAGTACTTC	CASSLGGAEQYF
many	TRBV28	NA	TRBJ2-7	TGTGCCAGCAGGCCGAACACAGGGGGAGGGAGCGAGCAGTACTTC	CASRPNTGGGSEQYF
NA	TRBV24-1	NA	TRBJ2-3	TGTGCCACGGGGACGGATAGCACAGATACGCAGTATTTT	CATGTDSTDTQYF
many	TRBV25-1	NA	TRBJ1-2	TGTGCCAGCAGCCCAGGAGGGGGGCGCGAGTCAAACTATGGCTACACCTTC	CASSPGGGRESNYGYTF
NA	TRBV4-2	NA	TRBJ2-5	TGTGCCAGCAGCCGAACCGGCAATCAAGAGACCCAGTACTTC	CASSRTGNQETQYF
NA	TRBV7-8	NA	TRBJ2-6	TGTGCCAGTACCCTGGGGAATATCCCATCTGGGGCCAACGTCCTGACTTTC	CASTLGNIPSGANVLTF
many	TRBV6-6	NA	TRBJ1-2	TGTGCCAGCAGTTACTCTGGGTACTATGGCTACACCTTC	CASSYSGYYGYTF
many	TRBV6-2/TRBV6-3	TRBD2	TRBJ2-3	TGTGCCAGCAGTGAACCCGGGACTAGCGGGGGGAGGGTCGGTACGCAGTATTTT	CASSEPGTSGGRVGTQYF
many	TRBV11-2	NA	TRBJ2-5	TGTGCCAGCAGCCTAGGCGAGGGGCCTGGGGAGACCCAGTACTTC	CASSLGEGPGETQYF
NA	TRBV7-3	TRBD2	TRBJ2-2	TGTGCCAGCAGGACCGGACTAGCAGGCACCGGGGAGCTGTTTTTT	CASRTGLAGTGELFF
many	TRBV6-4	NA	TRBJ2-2	TGTGCCAGCAGCCCTGAGGTCACCGGGGAGCTGTTTTTT	CASSPEVTGELFF
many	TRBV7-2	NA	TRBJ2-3	TGTGCCAGCAGCCCCGGCGGACGGCTAATAGATACGCAGTATTTT	CASSPGGRLIDTQYF
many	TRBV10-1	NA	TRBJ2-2	TGCGCCAGCAGTGCGGCCTCTGCGAACACCGGGGAGCTGTTTTTT	CASSAASANTGELFF
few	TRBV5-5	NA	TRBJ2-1	TGTGCCAGCAGCTTGTCCCATGAGCAGTTCTTC	CASSLSHEQFF
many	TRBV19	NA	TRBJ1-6	TGTGCCAGTAGGGTCAGCGACGGGAATTCACCCCTCCACTTT	CASRVSDGNSPLHF
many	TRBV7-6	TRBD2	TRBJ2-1	TGTGCCAGCAGCTTAGATTTTGGGACTAGCGGGGCGAATGAGCAGTTCTTC	CASSLDFGTSGANEQFF
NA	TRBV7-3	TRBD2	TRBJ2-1	TGTGCCAGCAGCCCTTTAGCGGGGGGGACCCAAGAGCAGTTCTTC	CASSPLAGGTQEQFF
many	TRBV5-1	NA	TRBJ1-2	TGCGCCAGCAGCTTGGTTTTCGGCAAGAACTATGGCTACACCTTC	CASSLVFGKNYGYTF
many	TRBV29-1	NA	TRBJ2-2	TGCAGCGTTGTAACCAACACCGGGGAGCTGTTTTTT	CSVVTNTGELFF
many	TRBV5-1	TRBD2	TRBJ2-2	TGCGCCAGCAGCCCTCGGACTAGCTATACCCCCGGGGAGCTGTTTTTT	CASSPRTSYTPGELFF
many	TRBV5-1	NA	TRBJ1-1	TGCGCCAGCAGCACGCGAACAGGACGAATGAACACTGAAGCTTTCTTT	CASSTRTGRMNTEAFF
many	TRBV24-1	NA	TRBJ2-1	TGTGCCACCAGTATCCCAGGCAGGATCTACAATGAGCAGTTCTTC	CATSIPGRIYNEQFF
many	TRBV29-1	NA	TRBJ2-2	TGCAGCGTTGAACCAACTTCCACCGGGGAGCTGTTTTTT	CSVEPTSTGELFF
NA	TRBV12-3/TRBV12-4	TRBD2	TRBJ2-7	TGTGCCAGCAGTAACACTAGCGGGAGGGCCTACGAGCAGTACTTC	CASSNTSGRAYEQYF
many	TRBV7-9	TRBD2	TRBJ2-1	TGTGCCAGCATCAGTCGGCGGGGGGGATACAATGAGCAGTTCTTC	CASISRRGGYNEQFF
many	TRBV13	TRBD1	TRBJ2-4	TGTGCCAGCAGCCTTGGGACAGGGGAAAACATTCAGTACTTC	CASSLGTGENIQYF
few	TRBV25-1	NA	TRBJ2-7	TGTGCCAGCAGTGAATCTGACTACGAGCAGTACTTC	CASSESDYEQYF
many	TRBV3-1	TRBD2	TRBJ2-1	TGTGCCAGCAGCCAAGAGTCGCGGGGGAACTACAATGAGCAGTTCTTC	CASSQESRGNYNEQFF
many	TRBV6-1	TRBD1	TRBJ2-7	TGTGCCACCACCGGGGCAGGGGGTGGCTACGAGCAGTACTTC	CATTGAGGGYEQYF
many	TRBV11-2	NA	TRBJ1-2	TGTGCCAGCTCAGTAAGAGCTAACTATGGCTACACCTTC	CASSVRANYGYTF
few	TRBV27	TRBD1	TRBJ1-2	TGTGCCAGCAGTTCACTCGGAAACAGGGGGTCGAACTATGGCTACACCTTC	CASSSLGNRGSNYGYTF
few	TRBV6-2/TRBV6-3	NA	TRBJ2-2	TGTGCCACCACGCGAAGGGCCACCGGGGAGCTGTTTTTT	CATTRRATGELFF
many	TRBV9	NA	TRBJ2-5	TGTGCCAGCAGCGTGAACCAAGAGACCCAGTACTTC	CASSVNQETQYF
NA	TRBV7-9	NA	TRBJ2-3	TGTGCCAGCAGCCCCCCCGAGGGGGGCATGGTCACAGATACGCAGTATTTT	CASSPPEGGMVTDTQYF
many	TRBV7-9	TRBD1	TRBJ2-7	TGTGCCAGCAGCCCCGTCGGACAGGTATACGAGCAGTACTTC	CASSPVGQVYEQYF
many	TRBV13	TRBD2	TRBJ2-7	TGTGCCAGCAGCTCCGGGACTAGCCAAGGAGAGCAGTACTTC	CASSSGTSQGEQYF
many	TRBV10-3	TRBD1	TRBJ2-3	TGTGCCATCAGGACCGGGACAGGGGGCGTCGATACGCAGTATTTT	CAIRTGTGGVDTQYF
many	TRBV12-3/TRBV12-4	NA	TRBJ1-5	TGTGCCAGCAGTTTGGGCACCATCAATCAGCCCCAGCATTTT	CASSLGTINQPQHF
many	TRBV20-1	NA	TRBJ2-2	TGCAGTGCCAGGCGAGGCGGAGGGGGCACCGGGGAGCTGTTTTTT	CSARRGGGGTGELFF
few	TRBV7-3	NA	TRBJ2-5	TGTGCCAGCAGCTTAAACCCAACGGGGACCCAGTACTTC	CASSLNPTGTQYF
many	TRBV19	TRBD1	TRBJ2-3	TGTGCCAGTAGAGGGACAGGGTTGGATACGCAGTATTTT	CASRGTGLDTQYF
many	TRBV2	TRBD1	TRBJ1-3	TGTGCCAGGCCTGAAAGGGGCCAGGGGGGCGGAAACACCATATATTTT	CARPERGQGGGNTIYF
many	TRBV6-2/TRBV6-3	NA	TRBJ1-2	TGTGCCAGCAGTGAAATTGTAGGAGTCCATGGCTACACCTTC	CASSEIVGVHGYTF
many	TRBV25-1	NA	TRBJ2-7	TGTGCACGGGTCAGCTACGAGCAGTACTTC	CARVSYEQYF